The 20 T cell receptor beta chains reported below all come from one sample, sequenced in a study of T cells in Graves' hyperthyroidism and ophthalmopathy (dated by TCRdb to the late 2010s). The library was obtained by multiplex PCR. The sequencing machine was an Illumina HiSeq 2000. Amplification of TCR beta CDR3 regions was carried out from RNA transcripts. The TCR CDR3 was subjected to a first round of RT-PCR using the HTBI primer set and the Qiagen OneStep RT-PCR kit. TCRdb's own reprocessing of the public reads used fastp at Q25 and MiXCR and kept productive beta chains. One record per CDR3 amino acid sequence lists the most common genes and DNA. This sample gives 200,000 to 250,000 distinct CDR3 sequences in total; around 17% of them show up just once. More than 50% of the sample is in the top ten clones. Material: blood. These receptors all come from a woman between 45 and 60 years old with Graves' hyperthyroidism.

This clonotype was observed many times. The gene calls are TRBV18 and TRBJ1-2, with unresolved D. Trimming stripped 3 bases from V and 4 bases from J, with 9 bases between. The CDR3 is made up of 13 amino acids. Germline V gene lookup returns CDR1 KGHSH and CDR2 LQKENI. DNA of the CDR3: TGTGCCAGCTCACCCAAAGGCCGCTATGGCTACACCTTC. This codes for CASSPKGRYGYTF.

Many counts were recorded for this clonotype. The genes are TRBV12-3 or TRBV12-4 and TRBJ2-1, with D possibly being TRBD2 (6 bases). The CDR3 length is 18 residues. With 3 bases removed from V and 0 bases from J, the gap between germline ends came to 18 bases. The CDR3 reads CASSFGLLAGSSYNEQFF. The CDR3 coding sequence is TGTGCCAGCAGTTTCGGTCTCCTCGCGGGGAGCTCCTACAATGAGCAGTTCTTC.

A few counts support this clonotype. The chain has TRBV5-1 and TRBJ2-7; 8 nucleotides align to TRBD1. Looked up from germline, CDR1 is SGHRS and CDR2 is YFSETQ. V trimming: 4 bases; J trimming: 5 bases; junction bases outside the gene matches: 14. This CDR3 comprises 16 residues. CDR3 in amino acids: CASSTPTGTGSHEQYF. Here the CDR3 DNA reads TGCGCCAGCAGCACACCAACCGGGACAGGTTCCCACGAGCAGTACTTC.

V usage is TRBV28 and J usage is TRBJ2-1, with D possibly being TRBD2 (5 bases). The CDR3 spans 14 residues. V shed 7 bases and J shed 4 bases, with 14 bases lying between them. The V gene's germline CDR1 is MDHEN and CDR2 SYDVKM. The CDR3 reads CASKERTSYNEQFF. CDR3 in DNA: TGTGCCAGCAAGGAGCGGACTTCATACAATGAGCAGTTCTTC.

The table lists this clonotype with many counts. The chain couples TRBV29-1 to TRBJ2-5; D is perhaps TRBD1 (6 bases). The CDR3 consists of 12 residues. With 4 bases removed from V and 5 bases from J, the gap between germline ends came to 11 bases. Germline values: CDR1 SQVTM, CDR2 ANQGSEA. CDR3 residues: CSVVHREETQYF. For the CDR3, the DNA is TGCAGCGTTGTACACAGGGAGGAGACCCAGTACTTC.

The rearrangement uses TRBV5-1 and TRBJ2-5, with D unresolved. The V gene's germline CDR1 is SGHRS and CDR2 YFSETQ. The CDR3 extends over 15 amino acids. With 1 base removed from V and 1 base from J, the gap between germline ends came to 11 bases. The CDR3 loop is CASSLSARTQETQYF. The DNA for the CDR3 is TGCGCCAGCAGCTTGTCGGCACGGACCCAAGAGACCCAGTACTTC. Complete variable domain (other parts from reference TRBV5-1 and TRBJ2-5): KAGVTQTPRYLIKTRGQQVTLSCSPISGHRSVSWYQQTPGQGLQFLFEYFSETQRNKGNFPGRFSGRQFSNSRSEMNVSTLELGDSALYLCASSLSARTQETQYFGPGTRLLVL.

J is TRBJ2-1 and V is TRBV6-5; 8 nucleotides align to TRBD2. The CDR3 runs 15 residues. Germline V gene lookup returns CDR1 MNHEY and CDR2 SVGAGI. The V and J ends lost 6 bases and 3 bases, in that order; junction bases with no gene match: 7. Written as DNA, the CDR3 is TGTGCCAGCAGGGACTCCGGGACTAGCTACAATGAGCAGTTCTTC. It translates to CASRDSGTSYNEQFF.

A few counts support this clonotype. This sequence joins TRBV20-1 and TRBJ1-1; D gene unclear. CDR3 size: 14 residues. The germline V and J ends were trimmed by 0 bases and 1 base, with 9 bases remaining between them. The germline V gene has CDR1 DFQATT and CDR2 SNEGSKA (reference sequence). In DNA, the CDR3 is TGCAGTGCTAGAGATATTAAGAGGAACACTGAAGCTTTCTTT. It yields the protein CSARDIKRNTEAFF.

The J gene is TRBJ2-7, the V gene TRBV9; TRBD1 matches at 7 bases. Germline trimming cut 7 bases from V and 6 bases from J; bases unmatched to any gene: 13. The CDR3 runs to 14 residues. The V gene's germline CDR1 is SGDLS and CDR2 YYNGEE. This CDR3 reads CASGRQGTNTEQYF. The CDR3 DNA reads as TGTGCCAGCGGACGACAGGGCACAAATACCGAGCAGTACTTC.

This chain connects TRBV28 to TRBJ2-7; D gene uncertain. Trimming shortened V by 8 bases and J by 2 bases, and 10 bases separated the two germline ends. The CDR3 runs to 12 residues. Per the germline V gene, CDR1 is MDHEN and CDR2 is SYDVKM. The CDR3 sequence: CASRADAYEQYF. Here the CDR3 DNA reads TGTGCCAGCCGGGCCGATGCCTACGAGCAGTACTTC.

This clonotype was observed many times. The chain joins TRBV10-3 to TRBJ2-1, with TRBD1 identical over 9 bases. This CDR3 region has 17 residues. V trimming: 6 bases; J trimming: 9 bases; junction bases outside the gene matches: 18. Germline V lookup: CDR1 ENHRY, CDR2 SYGVKD. The CDR3 nucleotides are TGTGCCATCAGCACTACCGAGCCGGGACAGGGAGGAAGTGAGCAGTTCTTC. Encoded protein: CAISTTEPGQGGSEQFF.

This clonotype has just a few counts. This rearrangement joins TRBV30 to TRBJ1-2, with no clear D. Germline V gene data show CDR1 as GTSNPN and CDR2 as SVGIG (reference sequence). Trimming stripped 3 bases from V and 3 bases from J, with 14 bases between. This CDR3 comprises 14 residues. The CDR3 here is CAWRGGTDYYGYTF. CDR3 DNA sequence: TGTGCCTGGAGGGGTGGCACAGATTACTATGGCTACACCTTC.

This clonotype was counted at least ten times. The chain couples TRBV7-8 to TRBJ1-1, with D uncertain. The V gene's germline CDR1 is SGHVS and CDR2 FQNEAQ. The CDR3 spans 16 residues. V gave up 5 bases and J gave up 3 bases, with 19 bases separating them. CDR3 coding DNA: TGTGCCAGCAGCCCCCACCAGGTGGGGTCTCACACTGAAGCTTTCTTT. Its protein product is CASSPHQVGSHTEAFF.

This chain connects TRBV5-1 to TRBJ1-1; no clear D. Germline lookup yields CDR1 SGHRS and CDR2 YFSETQ. This CDR3 comprises 14 residues. With 0 bases removed from V and 3 bases from J, the gap between germline ends came to 9 bases. The CDR3 DNA reads as TGCGCCAGCAGCTTGGGGGGAGTGTACACTGAAGCTTTCTTT. It yields the protein CASSLGGVYTEAFF.

This clonotype was seen repeatedly, ten times or more. The CDR3 bases are TGTGCCAGCAGTGCACGGCAAGGTGAGCAGTTCTTC. It yields the protein CASSARQGEQFF. The chain recombines TRBV27 with TRBJ2-1; D not certain. Trimming shortened V by 5 bases and J by 9 bases, and 11 bases separated the two germline ends. CDR1 MNHEY and CDR2 SMNVEV come from the germline V gene (reference sequence). The CDR3 covers 12 residues.

The V gene is TRBV9, the J gene TRBJ2-2; tentative D call: TRBD2 (5 bases). Germline CDR1 is SGDLS and CDR2 is YYNGEE. The V gene lost 2 bases and the J gene lost 0 bases, with 8 bases spanning the gap. The CDR3 has 15 amino acids. CDR3 DNA: TGTGCCAGCAGCGTTGGACTTTCGAACACCGGGGAGCTGTTTTTT. Its protein is CASSVGLSNTGELFF.

This clonotype was found many times. The J gene is TRBJ2-1, the V gene TRBV7-8; weak D call: TRBD2 (5 bases). Looked up from germline, CDR1 is SGHVS and CDR2 is FQNEAQ. The CDR3 runs 16 residues. V shed 5 bases and J shed 4 bases, with 18 bases lying between them. CDR3 DNA: TGTGCCAGCAGCCCCGGGCGCGGGTCCGGATACAATGAGCAGTTCTTC. Translated, it gives CASSPGRGSGYNEQFF.

In this sample, this clonotype turned up a few times. The rearrangement links TRBV7-9 to TRBJ1-2; 7 bases fit TRBD1. Germline assignment: CDR1 SEHNR and CDR2 FQNEAQ (reference sequence). J was trimmed by 4 bases and V by 5 bases; bases with no gene match: 19. This CDR3 comprises 18 residues. Here the CDR3 DNA reads TGTGCCAGCAGCCATATGGCCGGGCTGGGACAGTCTCTCTATGGCTACACCTTC. This translates into CASSHMAGLGQSLYGYTF.

This clonotype has at least ten counts. This chain links TRBV11-2 with TRBJ2-1; D is uncertain. Germline CDR1 is SGHAT and CDR2 is FQNNGV. The CDR3 extends over 15 amino acids. Between the trimmed V and J ends, which lost 7 bases and 7 bases, there was a span of 20 bases. The CDR3, as DNA: TGTGCCAGCACCCCCCGAGTGGCGGTTAAAAATGAGCAGTTCTTC. This encodes CASTPRVAVKNEQFF.

This clonotype has a count of ten or more. The rearrangement joins TRBV20-1 to TRBJ2-1, with TRBD2 identical over 11 bases. Per germline, CDR1 DFQATT and CDR2 SNEGSKA (reference sequence). The V segment lost 2 bases and the J segment 12 bases; nucleotides outside the gene matches: 6. This CDR3 spans 13 amino acids. DNA for the CDR3: TGCAGTGCTAGACAACTAGCGGGAGCGGTGCAGTTCTTC. Protein: CSARQLAGAVQFF.